Sequencing of this T cell receptor (beta chain) was carried out in a study of blood T cell repertoires in COVID-19 (dated by TCRdb to 2020 to 2021). Background on the whole study: Samples from collaborators originated in the United States, Italy and Spain and spanned both the acute and convalescent phases of COVID-19. Samples came from the ongoing ImmuneRACE study (first 160 participants) plus 1,254 subjects from 6 global collaborators. HLA class I and class II types, where available, came from metadata supplied by the sample provider rather than from assay-based typing. The sample metadata nearly always contained a de-identified subject ID, COVID-19 status, age in years and sex. Subjects who had been exposed to COVID-19, were actively infected with it, or had recovered from it provided the deeply sampled blood TCRbeta repertoires that made up the dataset. The material from the prospective study consisted of cDNA or gDNA derived from T cells, B-cell-depleted T cells, or PBMCs. The repertoires were released in a freely available public database intended as a resource for research on the immune response to SARS-CoV-2.

In the case of this clone: There is no known antigen for this receptor. It has no much larger one-base neighbor in the sample; base qualities were not kept.

The immunoSEQ Assay, a bias-controlled multiplex PCR, was used to amplify TCRbeta CDR3 regions from genomic DNA. The source study handled its data this way. Nucleated cell counts per sample were estimated from amplification of reference gene primers within the assay. Sequence reads were collapsed and filtered to measure the absolute abundance of every unique TCRbeta CDR3 rearrangement. For each sample, productive Simpson clonality was calculated as the square root of Simpson's diversity index over productive rearrangements. As stored in TCRdb, this immuneACCESS dataset retains in-frame rearrangements with V and J assigned. A fraction of the clones does not appear; measured against another copy, unresolved V genes explain less than half of the discrepancy, and the remainder lacks a known reason. That table furnishes V, J and clone size, whereas the DNA furnished D and trimming. Present in this sample are 85,000 to 120,000 clones, roughly 85% of which were seen just once. Roughly 2% of the sample goes to the ten largest clones.

The collaborating institutions used their own protocols to collect whole blood in K2EDTA tubes. For TCRbeta analysis, collaborator samples were shipped as frozen whole blood, as isolated PBMCs, or as DNA extracted from either sample type. The CDR3 measures 15 amino acids from cysteine to phenylalanine. Only the CDR3 region is kept as DNA, spanning 45 bases read in frame from base 1. V lost 2 bases and J lost 2 bases; the stretch between them is 14 bases long. The germline V gene sets CDR1 to SGHRS and CDR2 to YFSETQ. Study-wide findings and limitations: How much clinical and demographic metadata was included differed by source and by participant, and the metadata was provided uncurated.

The sample was peripheral blood. This sequence originates from a man aged 45 to 65 with active COVID-19. The V and J genes are TRBV5-1 and TRBJ2-7, and possibly TRBD2, on 5 matching bases. The CDR3: CASSFSDAGTYEQYF. The nucleotides are TGCGCCAGCAGCTTTTCAGACGCCGGGACCTACGAGCAGTACTTC.